The 25 T cell receptor beta chains below come from one sample, sequenced in a study of shared clonotypes between healthy human individuals. Profiling relied on immunoSEQ multiplex PCR, and the TCRdb table lists in-frame clones only, not all of them. The sample lists some 500,000 clones; 70% to 80% were seen once. Sequences were obtained from PBMCs. These receptors originate from a woman between 40 and 50 years old in good health. Some clones in this sample may be carry-over from other donors' samples.

This chain joins TRBV19 and TRBJ1-3; unclear D gene. CDR3 length equals 11 residues. In germline, CDR1 is LNHDA, CDR2 SQIVND (reference sequence). The V end lost 7 bases, the J end lost 3 bases, and 4 bases lay between the germline ends. The CDR3 nucleotides are TGTGCCAGTACGCATGGAAACACCATATATTTT. Protein sequence: CASTHGNTIYF.

As regards this clone: A much larger clone lies one base from this, so it may be a read error. The V and J genes are TRBV20-1 and TRBJ1-2; D uncertain. Germline CDR1 and CDR2: DFQATT and SNEGSKA (reference sequence). The CDR3 has 11 residues. Here the CDR3 DNA reads TGCAGTGCCCGGAAGGACTATGGCCACACCTTC. It yields the protein CSARKDYGHTF.

The rearrangement links TRBV5-5 to TRBJ1-5; 11 positions agree with TRBD1. With V trimmed by 3 bases and J by 3 bases, 2 bases remained unmatched. The CDR3 consists of 15 residues. Per the germline V gene, CDR1 is SGHKS and CDR2 is YYEKEE (reference sequence). CDR3 region: CASSSDRGLNQPQHF. As DNA, the CDR3 is TGTGCCAGCAGCTCGGACAGGGGGCTCAATCAGCCCCAGCATTTT.

The J gene is TRBJ2-6, the V gene TRBV29-1; D may match TRBD1 or TRBD2 (5 bases each). The CDR3 has 15 residues. CDR1 and CDR2 from the germline V gene are SQVTM and ANQGSEA. Between the trimmed V and J ends, which lost 6 bases and 0 bases, there was a span of 12 bases. The CDR3 is CSVRDGFSGANVLTF. The CDR3 region has the DNA TGCAGCGTGAGGGACGGATTCTCTGGGGCCAACGTCCTGACTTTC.

The V and J genes are TRBV29-1 and TRBJ2-3; 10 bases match TRBD2. J lost 3 bases, V lost 4 bases, and 4 bases had no gene match. Per germline, CDR1 SQVTM and CDR2 ANQGSEA. The CDR3 has 14 amino acids. In DNA, the CDR3 is TGCAGCGTTGTGTCTAGCGGGAGTACAGATACGCAGTATTTT. It translates to CSVVSSGSTDTQYF.

With regard to this clone: This likely traces to a read error, being one base from a far larger clone. The chain couples TRBV6-1 to TRBJ2-7; D unresolved. CDR3 length equals 12 residues. The germline CDR1 and CDR2 sequences are MNHNS and SASEGT. The CDR3 protein is CVSSDLPYEQYF. DNA of the CDR3: TGTGTCAGCAGTGATTTGCCCTACGAGCAGTACTTC.

As regards this clone: Within the sample, other DNA sequences also encode this same CDR3. The gene calls are TRBV20-1 and TRBJ1-2; a possible D gene is TRBD1 (5 bases). From germline, CDR1 is DFQATT and CDR2 SNEGSKA (reference sequence). The V and J ends lost 4 bases and 6 bases respectively, with 9 bases between them. The CDR3 is 11 residues long. CDR3 in amino acids: CSATGAHGYTF. The CDR3 DNA sequence: TGCAGTGCTACCGGGGCGCATGGCTACACCTTC.

This rearrangement joins TRBV2 to TRBJ2-1; 9 positions match TRBD2. This CDR3 spans 17 amino acids. Germline V gene sequence: CDR1 SNHLY, CDR2 FYNNEI. V shed 4 bases and J 3 bases; nucleotides not matched to a gene: 10. DNA for the CDR3: TGTGCCAGCAGTGCGAAAGCATCTAGCGGGATCTACAATGAGCAGTTCTTC. Translated, it gives CASSAKASSGIYNEQFF. The full variable domain, with the rest looked up from reference TRBV2 and TRBJ2-1, is EPEVTQTPSHQVTQMGQEVILRCVPISNHLYFYWYRQILGQKVEFLVSFYNNEISEKSEIFDDQFSVERPDGSNFTLKIRSTKLEDSAMYFCASSAKASSGIYNEQFFGPGTRLTVL.

This clone was seen once. The chain has TRBV6-5 and TRBJ1-1; D is uncertain. Germline CDR1 is MNHEY and CDR2 is SVGAGI. CDR3 size: 13 residues. Trimming stripped 5 bases from V and 0 bases from J, with 7 bases between. The CDR3 nucleotides are TGTGCCAGCAGTGTATGGATGAACACTGAAGCTTTCTTT. It is translated as CASSVWMNTEAFF.

The genes are TRBV18 and TRBJ2-6; tentative D call: TRBD1 (6 bases). V was shortened by 3 bases and J by 2 bases, with 11 bases between the two germline ends. The CDR3 is 16 residues long. Germline V gene lookup returns CDR1 KGHSH and CDR2 LQKENI. CDR3 sequence: CASSPVRGTGANVLTF. The CDR3 DNA follows: TGTGCCAGCTCACCCGTCAGGGGTACTGGGGCCAACGTCCTGACTTTC.

In its sample, this clone was seen a few times. The V gene is TRBV29-1, the J gene TRBJ1-1; 9 bases are shared with TRBD1. Trimming at V came to 7 bases and at J to 5 bases, leaving 11 bases not matched to a gene. This CDR3 is 14 amino acids long. Looked up from germline, CDR1 is SQVTM and CDR2 is ANQGSEA. The CDR3 nucleotides are TGCAGCGGGATGCTACAGGGGGCGTGGACTGAAGCTTTCTTT. Its translation is CSGMLQGAWTEAFF.

V and J are TRBV6-1 and TRBJ2-7; D not resolved. This CDR3 is 13 amino acids long. The germline V gene has CDR1 MNHNS and CDR2 SASEGT. V was pared by 7 bases and J by 0 bases, with 10 bases between. The CDR3 nucleotides are TGTGCCAGCATATGGCAGAGCTCCTACGAGCAGTACTTC. It translates to CASIWQSSYEQYF.

The chain has TRBV7-9 and TRBJ2-7, with a weak D call TRBD2 (5 bases). Germline CDR1 and CDR2: SEHNR and FQNEAQ (reference sequence). This CDR3 is 13 amino acids long. V was shortened by 1 base and J by 6 bases, with 10 bases between the two germline ends. The CDR3 is CASSLVASPEQYF. The CDR3 coding sequence is TGTGCCAGCAGCTTAGTTGCTAGCCCCGAGCAGTACTTC. Combining the CDR3 with reference TRBV7-9 and TRBJ2-7 gives the whole variable domain DTGVSQNPRHKITKRGQNVTFRCDPISEHNRLYWYRQTLGQGPEFLTYFQNEAQLEKSRLLSDRFSAERPKGSFSTLEIQRTEQGDSAMYLCASSLVASPEQYFGPGTRLTVT.

The chain couples TRBV19 to TRBJ2-2; 7 bases are shared with TRBD1. Germline CDR1 reads LNHDA; CDR2 reads SQIVND (reference sequence). The junction had 4 bases not matched to a gene; V was cut back by 5 bases and J by 1 base. The CDR3 contains 15 residues. This chain's CDR3 is CASSPRQGNTGELFF. The CDR3 nucleotides read TGTGCCAGTAGTCCCAGACAGGGGAACACCGGGGAGCTGTTTTTT.

Concerning this clone: The same CDR3 is also encoded by other DNA sequences in this sample. This chain uses TRBV11-2 with TRBJ1-1; D gene uncertain. Germline assignment: CDR1 SGHAT and CDR2 FQNNGV. The CDR3 covers 11 residues. V was shortened by 2 bases and J by 2 bases, with 0 bases between the two germline ends. In DNA, the CDR3 is TGTGCCAGCAGCTTAAACACTGAAGCTTTCTTT. Its translation is CASSLNTEAFF.

The V gene is TRBV10-2, the J gene TRBJ2-7, with TRBD2 matching 8 bases. The V gene end was trimmed by 6 bases and the J gene end by 0 bases; junction bases not matched to a gene: 7. This CDR3 region has 15 residues. Germline V gene lookup returns CDR1 WSHSY and CDR2 SAAADI. In DNA form, the CDR3 reads TGCGCCAGCAGCGAGCCGGGACTAGGCTCCTACGAGCAGTACTTC. Amino acids: CASSEPGLGSYEQYF.

The chain uses TRBV7-9 and TRBJ1-1; D uncertain. The ends were cut back, 5 bases at V and 1 base at J, with 8 bases in the middle. CDR3 length: 13 amino acids. Germline CDR1 and CDR2: SEHNR and FQNEAQ (reference sequence). The CDR3 sequence is CASSESANTEAFF. The CDR3, as DNA: TGTGCCAGCAGCGAGTCTGCGAACACTGAAGCTTTCTTT.

This rearrangement joins TRBV6-1 to TRBJ1-5, with TRBD1 as a possible D gene (5 bases). Trimming removed 7 bases at V and 4 bases at J, with 14 bases between. Germline V CDR1 and CDR2: MNHNS, SASEGT. This CDR3 has 14 residues. CDR3 amino acids: CASTRGTDNQPQHF. CDR3 bases: TGTGCCAGCACCCGCGGGACGGATAATCAGCCCCAGCATTTT.

The genes are TRBV7-2 and TRBJ2-2; maybe TRBD2 (6 bases). CDR3 length: 15 amino acids. The ends were cut back, 3 bases at V and 0 bases at J, with 8 bases in the middle. Germline V gene sequence: CDR1 SGHTA, CDR2 FQGNSA. This chain's CDR3 is CASSLGGANTGELFF. The CDR3 DNA reads TGTGCCAGCAGCTTGGGCGGGGCGAACACCGGGGAGCTGTTTTTT.

CDR3 loop: CASSLGTGFSNQPQHF. CDR3 nucleotides: TGTGCCAGCAGCTTGGGGACAGGGTTTAGCAATCAGCCCCAGCATTTT. This rearrangement joins TRBV5-8 to TRBJ1-5, with TRBD1 matching over 8 bases. Per the germline V gene, CDR1 is SGHTS and CDR2 is YDEGEE. The CDR3 totals 16 residues. V lost 0 bases, J lost 0 bases, and 2 bases stayed unmatched.

The chain carries TRBV11-2 and TRBJ1-5, with 9 positions matching TRBD1. V dropped 3 bases and J dropped 6; count of bases not matched to a gene: 6. The CDR3 contains 15 residues. In germline, CDR1 is SGHAT, CDR2 FQNNGV. The CDR3 protein is CASSLDRGVGQPQHF. In nucleotides, the CDR3 is TGTGCCAGCAGCTTGGACAGGGGAGTAGGTCAGCCCCAGCATTTT.

The rearrangement joins TRBV6-5 to TRBJ2-5; 8 nucleotides match TRBD2. The germline CDR1 and CDR2 sequences are MNHEY and SVGAGI. This CDR3 spans 14 amino acids. The trim removed 5 bases at V and 2 bases at J, leaving 4 bases unmatched. In DNA, the CDR3 is TGTGCCAGCAGTAACGGGGGGGCTCAAGAGACCCAGTACTTC. It encodes CASSNGGAQETQYF.

The chain is built from TRBV7-3 and TRBJ2-1; no reliable D call. CDR3 size: 13 residues. CDR1 is SGHTA and CDR2 is FQGTGA in the germline V gene. Trimming pared 2 bases from V and 5 bases from J, leaving 7 bases between. The CDR3 DNA reads TGTGCCAGCAGCTTAGTCCGGGACAATGAGCAGTTCTTC. Amino acids: CASSLVRDNEQFF.

The gene calls are TRBV18 and TRBJ2-6; maybe TRBD1 (5 bases). This CDR3 comprises 15 residues. Germline loops: CDR1 KGHSH, CDR2 LQKENI. V shed 0 bases and J shed 9 bases, with 12 bases lying between them. The CDR3 loop reads CASSPPGQQFNVLTF. CDR3 DNA: TGTGCCAGCTCACCACCAGGACAACAGTTCAACGTCCTGACTTTC.

V and J are TRBV14 and TRBJ1-3; the D is unclear. From germline, CDR1 is SGHDN and CDR2 FVKESK. V lost 1 base and J 0 bases, leaving 4 bases between the germline ends. This CDR3 contains 14 residues. The DNA of the CDR3 is TGTGCCAGCAGCCAAGGCTTCTCTGGAAACACCATATATTTT. Translated: CASSQGFSGNTIYF. Full variable domain (missing parts from reference TRBV14 and TRBJ1-3): EAGVTQFPSHSVIEKGQTVTLRCDPISGHDNLYWYRRVMGKEIKFLLHFVKESKQDESGMPNNRFLAERTGGTYSTLKVQPAELEDSGVYFCASSQGFSGNTIYFGEGSWLTVV.